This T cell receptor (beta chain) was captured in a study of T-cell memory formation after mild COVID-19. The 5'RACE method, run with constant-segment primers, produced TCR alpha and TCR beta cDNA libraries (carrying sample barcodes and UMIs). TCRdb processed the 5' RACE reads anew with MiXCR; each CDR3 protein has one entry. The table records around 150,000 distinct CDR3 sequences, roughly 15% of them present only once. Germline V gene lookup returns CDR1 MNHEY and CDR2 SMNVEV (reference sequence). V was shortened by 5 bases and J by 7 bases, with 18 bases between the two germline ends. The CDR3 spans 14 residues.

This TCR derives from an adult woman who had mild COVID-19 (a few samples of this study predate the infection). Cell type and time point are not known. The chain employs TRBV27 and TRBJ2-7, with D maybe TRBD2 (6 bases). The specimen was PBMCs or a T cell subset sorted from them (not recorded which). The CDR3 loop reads CASSLIRETREQYF. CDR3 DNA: TGTGCCAGCAGTCTCATTCGGGAGACTCGGGAGCAGTACTTC.